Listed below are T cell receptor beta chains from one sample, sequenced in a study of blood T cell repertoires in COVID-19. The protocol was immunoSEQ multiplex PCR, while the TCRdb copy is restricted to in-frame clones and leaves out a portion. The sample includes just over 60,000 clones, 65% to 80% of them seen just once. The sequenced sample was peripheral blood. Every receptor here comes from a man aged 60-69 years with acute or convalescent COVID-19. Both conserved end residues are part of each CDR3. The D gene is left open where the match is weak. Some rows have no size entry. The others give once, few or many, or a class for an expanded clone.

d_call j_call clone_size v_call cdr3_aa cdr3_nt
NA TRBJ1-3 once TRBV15 CATAATGGNTIYF TGTGCCACCGCTGCGACAGGTGGAAACACCATATATTTT
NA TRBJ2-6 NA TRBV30 CAWSGKGAGANVLTF TGTGCCTGGAGTGGAAAGGGGGCTGGGGCCAACGTCCTGACTTTC
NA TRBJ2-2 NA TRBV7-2 CASSLARQGRTGELFF TGTGCCAGCAGCTTAGCGAGGCAGGGGAGAACCGGGGAGCTGTTTTTT
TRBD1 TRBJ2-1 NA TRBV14 CASSQLGGLKQFF TGTGCCAGCAGCCAATTAGGGGGCCTCAAGCAGTTCTTC
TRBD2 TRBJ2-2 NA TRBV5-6 CASSLAGTSGRRTFF TGTGCCAGCAGCTTGGCAGGGACTAGCGGGAGAAGAACCTTTTTT
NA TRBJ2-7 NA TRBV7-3 CASSCHRSSYEQYF TGTGCCAGCAGCTGCCACAGGAGCTCCTACGAGCAGTACTTC
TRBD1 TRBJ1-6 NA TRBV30 CAWSPTGRSSPLHF TGTGCCTGGAGCCCGACAGGGAGAAGCTCACCCCTCCACTTT
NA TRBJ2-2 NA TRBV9 CASSVLQGNTGELFF TGTGCCAGCAGCGTATTACAGGGGAACACCGGGGAGCTGTTTTTT
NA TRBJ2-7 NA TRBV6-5 CASTGRGRGAYEQYF TGTGCCAGCACCGGCCGGGGCAGGGGCGCCTACGAGCAGTACTTC
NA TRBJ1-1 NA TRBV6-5 CASIVAAGTEAFF TGTGCCAGCATTGTGGCAGCGGGCACTGAAGCTTTCTTT
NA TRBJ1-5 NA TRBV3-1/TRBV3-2 CASSQGQTINQPQHF TGTGCCAGCAGCCAAGGACAGACCATCAATCAGCCCCAGCATTTT
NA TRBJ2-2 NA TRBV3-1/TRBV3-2 CASSLRGSGELFF TGTGCCAGCAGCCTAAGGGGCTCCGGGGAGCTGTTTTTT
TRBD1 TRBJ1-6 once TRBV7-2 CASSLAPAGTGINSPLHF TGTGCCAGCAGCTTAGCCCCTGCCGGGACAGGGATTAATTCACCCCTCCACTTT
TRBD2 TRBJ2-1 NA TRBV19 CASNIAGGPYNEQFF TGTGCCAGTAACATAGCGGGAGGTCCCTACAATGAGCAGTTCTTC
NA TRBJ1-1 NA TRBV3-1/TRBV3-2 CASSHTREAEAFF TGTGCCAGCAGCCACACCCGAGAGGCTGAAGCTTTCTTT
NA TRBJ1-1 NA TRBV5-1 CASSSGHSEAFF TGCGCCAGCAGCAGTGGACACAGTGAAGCTTTCTTT
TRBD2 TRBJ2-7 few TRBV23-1 CASSQFLPQEHFFREGEQYF TGCGCCAGCAGTCAATTTCTTCCCCAGGAACATTTTTTTCGGGAGGGCGAGCAGTACTTC
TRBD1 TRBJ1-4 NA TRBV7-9 CASSARTGATNEKLFF TGTGCCAGCAGCGCCCGGACAGGGGCCACTAATGAAAAACTGTTTTTT
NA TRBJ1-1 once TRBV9 CASSVGGSTEAFF TGTGCCAGCAGCGTAGGAGGGTCCACTGAAGCTTTCTTT
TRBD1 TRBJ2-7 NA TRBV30 CAWSRDRGLEQYF TGTGCCTGGAGTCGGGACAGGGGGCTCGAGCAGTACTTC
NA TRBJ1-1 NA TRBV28 CASSPQGIPNTEAFF TGTGCCAGCAGCCCCCAGGGGATCCCGAACACTGAAGCTTTCTTT
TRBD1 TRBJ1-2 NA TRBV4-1 CASRTRDSNGYTF TGCGCCAGCAGAACGAGGGACAGTAATGGCTACACCTTC
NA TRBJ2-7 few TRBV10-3 CAISQTPFYEQYF TGTGCCATCAGTCAGACACCTTTCTACGAGCAGTACTTC
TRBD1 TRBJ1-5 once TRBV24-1 CATSDPGTGDQPQHF TGTGCCACCAGTGACCCCGGGACAGGGGATCAGCCCCAGCATTTT
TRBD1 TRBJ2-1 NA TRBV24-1 CATSDPGQGRSEQFF TGTGCCACCAGTGATCCGGGACAGGGTCGCAGTGAGCAGTTCTTC
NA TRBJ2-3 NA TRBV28 CASSGGTRDTQYF TGTGCCAGCAGCGGCGGAACTCGCGATACGCAGTATTTT
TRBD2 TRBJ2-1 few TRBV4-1 CASSQESGTSGSMEGQFF TGCGCCAGCAGCCAAGAGTCCGGGACTAGCGGGAGTATGGAGGGGCAGTTCTTC
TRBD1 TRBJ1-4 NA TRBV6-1 CASSARSTGGIHEKLFF TGTGCCAGCAGTGCCCGGTCGACAGGGGGCATTCATGAAAAACTGTTTTTT
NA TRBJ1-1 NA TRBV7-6 CASSFGESPEAFF TGTGCCAGCAGCTTCGGGGAGTCCCCTGAAGCTTTCTTT
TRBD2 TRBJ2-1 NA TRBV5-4 CASSSTRTSGRVDEQFF TGTGCCAGCAGCTCGACCAGGACTAGCGGGAGGGTGGATGAGCAGTTCTTC
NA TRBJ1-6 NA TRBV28 CASSSGSRPLHF TGTGCCAGCAGCTCAGGCTCTCGACCCCTCCACTTT
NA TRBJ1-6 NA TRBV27 CASSQGAVYSPLHF TGTGCCAGCAGTCAAGGTGCGGTCTATTCACCCCTCCACTTT
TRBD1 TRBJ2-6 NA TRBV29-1 CSVDPGPGQEISGANVLTF TGCAGCGTTGATCCGGGACCGGGACAGGAGATATCTGGGGCCAACGTCCTGACTTTC
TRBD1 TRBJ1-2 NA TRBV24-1 CATSDPRTGYGYTF TGTGCCACCAGTGATCCGCGGACAGGGTATGGCTACACCTTC
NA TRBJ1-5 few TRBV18 CASSRGGAQPQHF TGTGCCAGCTCACGGGGGGGGGCTCAGCCCCAGCATTTT
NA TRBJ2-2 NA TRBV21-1 CASSKGHPKGDTGELFF TGTGCCAGCAGCAAAGGTCACCCGAAGGGGGACACCGGGGAGCTGTTTTTT
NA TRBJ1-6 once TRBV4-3 CASSQETGNSPLHF TGCGCCAGCAGCCAAGAAACCGGTAATTCACCCCTCCACTTT
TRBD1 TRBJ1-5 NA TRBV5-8 CASSFLPGQGGQPQHF TGTGCCAGCAGCTTTTTACCGGGACAGGGGGGTCAGCCCCAGCATTTT
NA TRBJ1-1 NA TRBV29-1 CSSYRAGSTEAFF TGCAGCTCCTATCGGGCGGGTTCGACTGAAGCTTTCTTT
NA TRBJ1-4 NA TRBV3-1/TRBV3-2 CASSQPMGSATNEKLFF TGTGCCAGCAGCCAACCCATGGGGAGCGCAACTAATGAAAAACTGTTTTTT
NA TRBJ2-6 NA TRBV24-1 CATSDFSSGANVLTF TGTGCCACCAGTGATTTCTCTTCTGGGGCCAACGTCCTGACTTTC
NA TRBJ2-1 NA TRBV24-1 CATSDPFGLEQFF TGTGCCACCAGTGACCCCTTCGGACTCGAGCAGTTCTTC
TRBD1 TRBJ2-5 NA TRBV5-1 CASSLTGVAETQYF TGCGCCAGCAGCTTAACAGGGGTGGCAGAGACCCAGTACTTC
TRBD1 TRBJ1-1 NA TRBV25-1 CASSAGQGTEAFF TGTGCCAGCAGTGCCGGACAGGGCACTGAAGCTTTCTTT
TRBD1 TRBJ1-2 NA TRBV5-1 CASSLGQNYGYTF TGCGCCAGCAGCCTGGGACAGAACTATGGCTACACCTTC
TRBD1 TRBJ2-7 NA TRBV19 CASSISSRGLYEQYF TGTGCCAGTAGTATAAGTTCCAGGGGGCTTTACGAGCAGTACTTC
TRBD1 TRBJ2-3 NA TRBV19 CATGTGVPDTQYF TGTGCCACGGGGACAGGGGTGCCAGATACGCAGTATTTT